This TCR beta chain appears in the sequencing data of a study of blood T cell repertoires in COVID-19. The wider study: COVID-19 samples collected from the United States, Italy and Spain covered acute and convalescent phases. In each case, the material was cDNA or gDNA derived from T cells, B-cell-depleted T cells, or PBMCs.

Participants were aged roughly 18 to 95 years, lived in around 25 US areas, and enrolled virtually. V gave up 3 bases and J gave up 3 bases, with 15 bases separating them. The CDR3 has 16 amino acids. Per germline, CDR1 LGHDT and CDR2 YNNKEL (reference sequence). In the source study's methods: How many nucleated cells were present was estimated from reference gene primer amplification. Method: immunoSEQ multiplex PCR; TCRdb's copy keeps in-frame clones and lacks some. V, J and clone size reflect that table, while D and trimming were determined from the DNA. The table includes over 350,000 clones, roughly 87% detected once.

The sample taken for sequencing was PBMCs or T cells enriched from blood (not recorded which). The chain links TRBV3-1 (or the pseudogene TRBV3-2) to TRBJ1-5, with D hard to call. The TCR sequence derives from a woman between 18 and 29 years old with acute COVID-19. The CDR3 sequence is CASSQGGVGYNQPQHF. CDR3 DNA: TGTGCCAGCAGCCAGGGCGGGGTGGGATACAATCAGCCCCAGCATTTT.